Shown below are 11 T cell receptor beta chains from a single sample sequenced in a study of OX40 agonist ivuxolimab in advanced cancers. Here immunoSEQ multiplex PCR was the method, and the copy in TCRdb shows in-frame clones only, minus some. The data show 35,000 to 45,000 clones, 80% to 95% seen once. The specimen comprised CD4+ or CD8+ T cells sorted from blood, sampled in a trial of the OX40 agonist ivuxolimab. The receptors were sampled from an adult with an advanced solid tumor such as melanoma, head and neck, liver or kidney cancer.

The rearrangement uses TRBV27 and TRBJ2-5; 12 bases are a match to TRBD1. The CDR3 is 17 amino acids. V trimming: 1 base; J trimming: 4 bases; junction bases outside the gene matches: 7. Germline V gene sequence: CDR1 MNHEY, CDR2 SMNVEV (reference sequence). DNA of the CDR3: TGTGCCAGCAGTTTATTCGGGGACAGGGGGCTTTCAGAGACCCAGTACTTC. It yields the protein CASSLFGDRGLSETQYF.

This chain connects TRBV5-1 to TRBJ1-1; TRBD1 is a possible D gene (6 bases). Trimming took 4 bases from V and 1 from J, leaving 14 bases between them. Germline-derived CDR1 and CDR2 are SGHRS and YFSETQ. The CDR3 totals 15 residues. The CDR3 bases are TGCGCCAGCAGCAGCACAGGGTTCGGGAACACTGAAGCTTTCTTT. Protein: CASSSTGFGNTEAFF.

This chain uses TRBV11-2 with TRBJ2-7; no firm D call. Germline V gene sequence: CDR1 SGHAT, CDR2 FQNNGV. The V end was cut by 5 bases, the J end by 4 bases, with 12 bases between. The CDR3 is 13 amino acids. This CDR3 reads CASSPTGPYEQYF. In DNA form, the CDR3 reads TGTGCCAGCAGCCCTACCGGACCTTACGAGCAGTACTTC. The variable domain in full, completed from reference TRBV11-2 and TRBJ2-7, reads EAGVAQSPRYKIIEKRQSVAFWCNPISGHATLYWYQQILGQGPKLLIQFQNNGVVDDSQLPKDRFSAERLKGVDSTLKIQPAKLEDSAVYLCASSPTGPYEQYFGPGTRLTVT.

This chain links TRBV19 with TRBJ1-1; 8 bases line up with TRBD1. V lost 3 bases, J lost 7 bases, and 1 base stayed unmatched. CDR1 and CDR2 (germline): LNHDA, SQIVND (reference sequence). The CDR3 contains 12 residues. CDR3 coding DNA: TGTGCCAGTAGTATGGGACAGGTTGAAGCTTTCTTT. This gives the protein CASSMGQVEAFF. The full variable domain, with the rest looked up from reference TRBV19 and TRBJ1-1, is DGGITQSPKYLFRKEGQNVTLSCEQNLNHDAMYWYRQDPGQGLRLIYYSQIVNDFQKGDIAEGYSVSREKKESFPLTVTSAQKNPTAFYLCASSMGQVEAFFGQGTRLTVV.

V usage is TRBV29-1 and J usage is TRBJ1-2; D remains ambiguous. This CDR3 contains 13 residues. Germline values: CDR1 SQVTM, CDR2 ANQGSEA. V was shortened by 2 bases and J by 2 bases, with 9 bases between the two germline ends. CDR3 in DNA: TGCAGCGTTGAACTGGCAGAGAACTATGGCTACACCTTC. Translating it yields CSVELAENYGYTF.

The rearrangement uses TRBV29-1 and TRBJ2-7; 11 bases agree with TRBD2. CDR3 length: 14 amino acids. Germline-derived CDR1 and CDR2 are SQVTM and ANQGSEA. With V trimmed by 6 bases and J by 0 bases, 4 bases remained unmatched. CDR3 nucleotide sequence: TGCAGCGTCGAGGGACTAGCGGACTCCTACGAGCAGTACTTC. The encoded protein is CSVEGLADSYEQYF.

The chain couples TRBV11-1 to TRBJ2-7; the match to TRBD2 covers 8 bases. The germline CDR1 and CDR2 sequences are SGHAT and FQDESV (reference sequence). After removal of 1 base from V and 5 bases from J, the junction contained 4 bases not matched to a gene. CDR3 size: 14 residues. The CDR3 sequence is CASSLGAGDHEQYF. CDR3 nucleotide sequence: TGTGCCAGCAGCTTAGGAGCGGGAGACCACGAGCAGTACTTC.

The chain couples TRBV5-4 to TRBJ2-5, with 8 bases aligning to TRBD2. The end of the DNA fits TRBJ2-7 better, so the J call may be wrong. The CDR3 totals 15 residues. Germline V gene sequence: CDR1 SGHNT, CDR2 YYREEE (reference sequence). The CDR3 loop reads CASSLAGDGPYEQYF. The CDR3 DNA reads TGTGCCAGCAGCTTAGCGGGAGATGGGCCCTACGAGCAGTACTTC.

The chain joins TRBV11-1 to TRBJ2-2; no clear D gene. This CDR3 spans 13 amino acids. The V end was cut by 5 bases, the J end by 4 bases, with 8 bases between. The germline CDR1 and CDR2 sequences are SGHAT and FQDESV (reference sequence). CDR3 region: CASSPSRTGELFF. The DNA for the CDR3 is TGTGCCAGCAGCCCCAGCCGCACCGGGGAGCTGTTTTTT.

The rearrangement joins TRBV30 to TRBJ2-5, with D unresolved. Trimming took 0 bases from V and 0 from J, leaving 5 bases between them. The CDR3 length is 13 residues. Per germline, CDR1 GTSNPN and CDR2 SVGIG (reference sequence). CDR3 in amino acids: CAWSVTNQETQYF. The CDR3 region has the DNA TGTGCCTGGAGTGTAACCAACCAAGAGACCCAGTACTTC.

This clone appeared a single time. The chain couples TRBV6-5 to TRBJ2-7, with 7 bases aligning to TRBD1. The CDR3 is made up of 14 amino acids. After removal of 4 bases from V and 0 bases from J, the junction contained 3 bases not matched to a gene. The V gene's germline CDR1 is MNHEY and CDR2 SVGAGI. The CDR3 coding sequence is TGTGCCAGCAGTTTACAGGGGCCCTCCTACGAGCAGTACTTC. Protein: CASSLQGPSYEQYF.